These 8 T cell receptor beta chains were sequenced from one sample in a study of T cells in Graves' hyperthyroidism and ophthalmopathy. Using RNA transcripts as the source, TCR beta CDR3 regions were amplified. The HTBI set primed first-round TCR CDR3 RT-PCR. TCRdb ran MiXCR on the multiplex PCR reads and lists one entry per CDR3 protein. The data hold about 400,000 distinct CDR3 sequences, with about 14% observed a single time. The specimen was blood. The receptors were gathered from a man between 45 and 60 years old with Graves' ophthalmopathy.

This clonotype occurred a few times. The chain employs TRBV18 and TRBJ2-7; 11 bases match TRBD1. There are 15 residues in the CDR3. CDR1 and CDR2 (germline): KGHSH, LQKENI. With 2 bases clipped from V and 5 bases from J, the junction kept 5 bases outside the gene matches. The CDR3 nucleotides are TGTGCCAGCTCACCATTTGGGACAGGGGGGGACGAGCAGTACTTC. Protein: CASSPFGTGGDEQYF.

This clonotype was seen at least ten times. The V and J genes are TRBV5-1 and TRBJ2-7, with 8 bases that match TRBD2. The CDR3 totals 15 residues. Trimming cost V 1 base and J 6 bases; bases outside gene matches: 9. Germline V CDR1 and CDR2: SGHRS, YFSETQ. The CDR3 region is CASSLSWREAAEQYF. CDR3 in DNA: TGCGCCAGCAGCTTGTCCTGGCGGGAGGCCGCCGAGCAGTACTTC.

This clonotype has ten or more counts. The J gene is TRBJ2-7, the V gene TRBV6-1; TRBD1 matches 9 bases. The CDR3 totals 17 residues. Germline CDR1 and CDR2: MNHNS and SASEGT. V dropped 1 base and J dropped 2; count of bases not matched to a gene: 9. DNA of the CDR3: TGTGCCAGCAGTGAAGTGAACAGGGGGCTTATCGCCTACGAGCAGTACTTC. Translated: CASSEVNRGLIAYEQYF.

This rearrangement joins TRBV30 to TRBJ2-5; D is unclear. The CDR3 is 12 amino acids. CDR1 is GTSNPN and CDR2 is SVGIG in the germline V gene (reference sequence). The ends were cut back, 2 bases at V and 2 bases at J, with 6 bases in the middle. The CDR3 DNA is TGTGCCTGGAGTAAAGAACAAGAGACCCAGTACTTC. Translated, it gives CAWSKEQETQYF.

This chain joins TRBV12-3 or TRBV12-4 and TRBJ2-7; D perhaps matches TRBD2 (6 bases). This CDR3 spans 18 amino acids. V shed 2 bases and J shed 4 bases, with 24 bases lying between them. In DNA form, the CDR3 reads TGTGCCAGCAGTTTAAGGCCCCGGGGGTCTTCGTGGGCTTACGAGCAGTACTTC. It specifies CASSLRPRGSSWAYEQYF.

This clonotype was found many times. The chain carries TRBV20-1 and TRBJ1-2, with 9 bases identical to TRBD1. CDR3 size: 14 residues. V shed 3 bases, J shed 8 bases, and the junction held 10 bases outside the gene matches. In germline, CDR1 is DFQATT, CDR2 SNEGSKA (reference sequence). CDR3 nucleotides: TGCAGTGCTAGTCCGGGACAGGGTCGTTGGGGCTACACCTTC. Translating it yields CSASPGQGRWGYTF.

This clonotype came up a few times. CDR3 loop: CASTFQFF. DNA for the CDR3: TGTGCCAGTACGTTTCAGTTCTTC. V is TRBV19 and J is TRBJ2-1; unclear D gene. CDR3 length: 8 amino acids. Trimming removed 7 bases from V and 13 bases from J, with 5 bases in between. The germline V gene encodes CDR1 LNHDA and CDR2 SQIVND (reference sequence).

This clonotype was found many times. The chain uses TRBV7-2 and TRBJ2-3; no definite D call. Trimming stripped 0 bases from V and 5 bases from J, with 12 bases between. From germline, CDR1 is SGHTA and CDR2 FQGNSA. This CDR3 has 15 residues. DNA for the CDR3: TGTGCCAGCAGCTTAGCGCTAACTCTGGAAGATACGCAGTATTTT. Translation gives CASSLALTLEDTQYF.